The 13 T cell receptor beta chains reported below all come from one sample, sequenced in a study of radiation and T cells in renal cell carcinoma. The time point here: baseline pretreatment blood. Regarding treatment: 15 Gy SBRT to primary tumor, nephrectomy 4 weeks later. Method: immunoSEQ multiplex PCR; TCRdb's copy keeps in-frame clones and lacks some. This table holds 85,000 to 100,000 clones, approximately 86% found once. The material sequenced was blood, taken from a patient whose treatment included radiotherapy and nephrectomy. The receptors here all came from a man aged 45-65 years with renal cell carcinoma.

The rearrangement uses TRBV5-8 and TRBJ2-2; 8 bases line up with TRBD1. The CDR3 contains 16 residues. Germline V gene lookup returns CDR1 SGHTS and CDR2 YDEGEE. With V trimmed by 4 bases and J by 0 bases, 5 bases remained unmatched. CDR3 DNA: TGTGCCAGCAGCGTAAGACAGGGGACGAACACCGGGGAGCTGTTTTTT. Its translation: CASSVRQGTNTGELFF.

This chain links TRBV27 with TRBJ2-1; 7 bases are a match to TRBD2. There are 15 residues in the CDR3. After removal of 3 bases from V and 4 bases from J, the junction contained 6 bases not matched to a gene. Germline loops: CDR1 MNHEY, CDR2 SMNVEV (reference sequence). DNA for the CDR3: TGTGCCAGCAGTTTGTCGAGGGAGGGTTACAATGAGCAGTTCTTC. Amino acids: CASSLSREGYNEQFF.

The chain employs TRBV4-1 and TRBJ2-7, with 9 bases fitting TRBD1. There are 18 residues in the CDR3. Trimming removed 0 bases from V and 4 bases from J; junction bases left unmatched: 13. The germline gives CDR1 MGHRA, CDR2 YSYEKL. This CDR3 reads CASSQDSVFDRGSYEQYF. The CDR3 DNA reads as TGCGCCAGCAGCCAAGACAGCGTTTTTGACAGGGGGTCATACGAGCAGTACTTC.

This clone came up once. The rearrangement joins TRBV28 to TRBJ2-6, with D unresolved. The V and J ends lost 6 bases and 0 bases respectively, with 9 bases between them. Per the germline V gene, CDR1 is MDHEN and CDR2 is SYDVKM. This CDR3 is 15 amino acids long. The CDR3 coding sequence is TGTGCCAGCAGCCCTACACCCTCTGGGGCCAACGTCCTGACTTTC. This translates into CASSPTPSGANVLTF.

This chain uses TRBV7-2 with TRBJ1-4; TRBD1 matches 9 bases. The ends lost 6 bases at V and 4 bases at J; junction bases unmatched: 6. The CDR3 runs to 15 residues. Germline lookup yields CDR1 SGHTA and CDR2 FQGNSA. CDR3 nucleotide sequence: TGTGCCAGCAGTTGGGCGGGACAGGGTAATGAAAAACTGTTTTTT. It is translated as CASSWAGQGNEKLFF.

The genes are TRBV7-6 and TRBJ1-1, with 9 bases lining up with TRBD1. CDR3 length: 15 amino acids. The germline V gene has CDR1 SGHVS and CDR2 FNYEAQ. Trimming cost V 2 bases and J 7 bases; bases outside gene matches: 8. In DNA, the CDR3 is TGTGCCAGCAGCTTACAACCAGGGACAGGGTTTGAAGCTTTCTTT. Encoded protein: CASSLQPGTGFEAFF.

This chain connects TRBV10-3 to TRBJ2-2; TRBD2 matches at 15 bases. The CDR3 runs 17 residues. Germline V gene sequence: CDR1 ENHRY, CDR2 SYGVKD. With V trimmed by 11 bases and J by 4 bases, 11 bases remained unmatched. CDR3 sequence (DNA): TGTGCCGTCGGCGGACTAGCGGGAGGGCAGGCCACCGGGGAGCTGTTTTTT. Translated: CAVGGLAGGQATGELFF.

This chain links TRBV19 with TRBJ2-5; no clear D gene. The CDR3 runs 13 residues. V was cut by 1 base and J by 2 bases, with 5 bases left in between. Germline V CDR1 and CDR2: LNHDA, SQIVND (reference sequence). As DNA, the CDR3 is TGTGCCAGTAGTATAGGACGGCAAGAGACCCAGTACTTC. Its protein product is CASSIGRQETQYF. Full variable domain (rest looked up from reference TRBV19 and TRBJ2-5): DGGITQSPKYLFRKEGQNVTLSCEQNLNHDAMYWYRQDPGQGLRLIYYSQIVNDFQKGDIAEGYSVSREKKESFPLTVTSAQKNPTAFYLCASSIGRQETQYFGPGTRLLVL.

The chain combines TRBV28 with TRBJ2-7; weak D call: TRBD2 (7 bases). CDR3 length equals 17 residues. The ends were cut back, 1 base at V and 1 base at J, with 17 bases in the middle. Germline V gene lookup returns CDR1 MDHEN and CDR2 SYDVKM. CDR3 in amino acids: CASSLLQGRGGSYEQYF. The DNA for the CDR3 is TGTGCCAGCAGTTTATTGCAGGGTAGGGGGGGATCCTACGAGCAGTACTTC.

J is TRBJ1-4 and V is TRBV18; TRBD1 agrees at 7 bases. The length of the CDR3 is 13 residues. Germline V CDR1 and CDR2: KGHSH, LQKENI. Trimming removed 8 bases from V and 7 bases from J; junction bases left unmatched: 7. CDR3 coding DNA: TGTGCCAGCACCACAGGGGTGGGTGAAAAACTGTTTTTT. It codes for CASTTGVGEKLFF.

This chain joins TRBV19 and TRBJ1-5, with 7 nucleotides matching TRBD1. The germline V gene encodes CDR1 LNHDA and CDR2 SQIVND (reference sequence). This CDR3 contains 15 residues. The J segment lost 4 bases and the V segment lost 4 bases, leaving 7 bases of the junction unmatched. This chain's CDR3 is CASSTGQVGNQPQHF. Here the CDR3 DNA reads TGTGCCAGTAGTACCGGACAGGTGGGGAATCAGCCCCAGCATTTT.

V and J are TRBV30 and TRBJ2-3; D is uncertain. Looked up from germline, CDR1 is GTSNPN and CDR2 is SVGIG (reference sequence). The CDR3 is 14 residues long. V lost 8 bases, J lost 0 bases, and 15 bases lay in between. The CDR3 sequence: CATGPQFSTDTQYF. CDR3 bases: TGTGCCACCGGGCCCCAATTTAGCACAGATACGCAGTATTTT.

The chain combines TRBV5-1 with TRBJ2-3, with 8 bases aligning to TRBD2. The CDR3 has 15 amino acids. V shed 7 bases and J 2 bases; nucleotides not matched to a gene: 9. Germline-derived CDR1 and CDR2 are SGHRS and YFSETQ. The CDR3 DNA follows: TGCGCCAGCGGTAGCGGGGACGTTGACACAGATACGCAGTATTTT. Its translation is CASGSGDVDTDTQYF.